One sample yielded the 13 T cell receptor beta chains listed below, sequenced in a study of T cells in narcolepsy. Only in-frame clones appear in the TCRdb table, and some are missing; sequencing was by immunoSEQ multiplex PCR. The sample comprises over 30,000 clones, more than 80% of which are singletons, and around 1.3% rests with the top ten. Sequencing input: CD45RA- memory CD4+ T cells from PBMCs. The receptor source for this set is a human donor with narcolepsy.

V and J are TRBV7-3 and TRBJ2-1, with 8 bases that match TRBD2. CDR3 length: 18 residues. The germline CDR1 and CDR2 sequences are SGHTA and FQGTGA. With V trimmed by 2 bases and J by 2 bases, 11 bases remained unmatched. This CDR3 is CASSLDKGTSHTYNEQFF. The DNA for the CDR3 is TGTGCCAGCAGCTTAGATAAGGGGACTAGTCACACCTACAATGAGCAGTTCTTC.

This clone was picked up one time. The chain has TRBV7-8 and TRBJ1-6; 8 bases are shared with TRBD1. V lost 2 bases to trimming and J lost 5 bases; unmatched junction nucleotides: 8. The CDR3 runs 17 residues. In germline, CDR1 is SGHVS, CDR2 FQNEAQ. Written as DNA, the CDR3 is TGTGCCAGCAGCTTACGGACAGGGTCGTTTAATAATTCACCCCTCCACTTT. Protein product: CASSLRTGSFNNSPLHF. The entire variable domain, with the rest obtained from reference TRBV7-8 and TRBJ1-6, is as follows: GAGVSQSPRYKVAKRGQDVALRCDPISGHVSLFWYQQALGQGPEFLTYFQNEAQLDKSGLPSDRFFAERPEGSVSTLKIQRTQQEDSAVYLCASSLRTGSFNNSPLHFGNGTRLTVT.

This rearrangement joins TRBV5-1 to TRBJ1-1, with D possibly being TRBD1 (5 bases). Trimming took off 0 bases at V and 3 bases at J, with 15 bases between the two ends. The CDR3 consists of 16 residues. The V gene's germline CDR1 is SGHRS and CDR2 YFSETQ. The CDR3 coding sequence is TGCGCCAGCAGCTTGGCCCAAGAGGGACGGGACACTGAAGCTTTCTTT. Translation gives CASSLAQEGRDTEAFF.

The genes are TRBV16 and TRBJ1-2, with a weak D call TRBD1 (6 bases). From germline, CDR1 is KGHSY and CDR2 FQNENV. The V end was cut by 3 bases, the J end by 5 bases, with 10 bases between. The CDR3 runs to 13 residues. The CDR3 spells CASSHGQLYGYTF. CDR3 in DNA: TGTGCCAGCAGCCATGGACAGCTTTATGGCTACACCTTC.

This chain connects TRBV5-6 to TRBJ1-4; 8 bases match TRBD1. CDR1 is SGHDT, CDR2 YYEEEE, per germline. With 5 bases clipped from V and 7 bases from J, the junction kept 10 bases outside the gene matches. The CDR3 has 15 residues. The CDR3 region has the DNA TGTGCCAGCAGTGACGACAGGGGCGGTATTGAAAAACTGTTTTTT. Encoded protein: CASSDDRGGIEKLFF.

The V call is TRBV7-2, the J call TRBJ1-1; D not resolved. The CDR3 is made up of 11 amino acids. Trimming removed 0 bases from V and 4 bases from J, with 0 bases in between. Germline V CDR1 and CDR2: SGHTA, FQGNSA. CDR3 DNA sequence: TGTGCCAGCAGCTTAGCCACTGAAGCTTTCTTT. Its translation is CASSLATEAFF. Together with reference TRBV7-2 and TRBJ1-1, the CDR3 gives the full variable domain: GAGVSQSPSNKVTEKGKDVELRCDPISGHTALYWYRQSLGQGLEFLIYFQGNSAPDKSGLPSDRFSAERTGGSVSTLTIQRTQQEDSAVYLCASSLATEAFFGQGTRLTVV.

This CDR3 reads CASSLGRGNYGYTF. CDR3 nucleotide sequence: TGTGCCAGCAGCTTGGGTAGAGGGAACTATGGCTACACCTTC. The V call is TRBV5-5, the J call TRBJ1-2; D unclear. V shed 0 bases and J shed 2 bases, with 8 bases lying between them. The CDR3 runs to 14 residues. Germline-derived CDR1 and CDR2 are SGHKS and YYEKEE (reference sequence). The entire variable domain, with the rest obtained from reference TRBV5-5 and TRBJ1-2, is as follows: DAGVTQSPTHLIKTRGQQVTLRCSPISGHKSVSWYQQVLGQGPQFIFQYYEKEERGRGNFPDRFSARQFPNYSSELNVNALLLGDSALYLCASSLGRGNYGYTFGSGTRLTVV.

This chain links TRBV9 with TRBJ1-3, with D maybe TRBD1 (5 bases). CDR3 length: 15 residues. Germline V lookup: CDR1 SGDLS, CDR2 YYNGEE. V was cut by 0 bases and J by 2 bases, with 9 bases left in between. CDR3 bases: TGTGCCAGCAGCGTAGCTCCAGGGACTGGAAACACCATATATTTT. This encodes CASSVAPGTGNTIYF.

This clone turned up a few times. This sequence joins TRBV4-3 and TRBJ2-2, with TRBD1 matching 7 bases. CDR1 is LGHNA and CDR2 is YSLEER in the germline V gene. V trimming: 3 bases; J trimming: 3 bases; junction bases outside the gene matches: 7. The CDR3 has 16 residues. CDR3 loop: CASSHHRGRDTGELFF. The CDR3 bases are TGCGCCAGCAGCCACCACAGGGGAAGGGACACCGGGGAGCTGTTTTTT.

The chain employs TRBV7-3 and TRBJ2-3, with TRBD2 matching over 13 bases. Germline trimming cut 3 bases from V and 7 bases from J; bases unmatched to any gene: 7. This CDR3 is 16 amino acids long. Looked up from germline, CDR1 is SGHTA and CDR2 is FQGTGA. The CDR3 protein is CASSLDGLAGVNTQYF. The CDR3 DNA sequence: TGTGCCAGCAGCTTGGACGGACTAGCGGGGGTTAATACGCAGTATTTT.

The chain links TRBV28 to TRBJ1-4, with 9 bases aligning to TRBD1. The germline V gene encodes CDR1 MDHEN and CDR2 SYDVKM. The CDR3 spans 14 residues. Losses at the gene ends were 6 bases for V and 6 bases for J; bases not matched to a gene: 5. The chain's CDR3 is CASRTGQGYEKLFF. For the CDR3, the DNA is TGTGCCAGCAGGACGGGACAGGGCTATGAAAAACTGTTTTTT. Based on the CDR3 plus reference TRBV28 and TRBJ1-4, the full variable domain is DVKVTQSSRYLVKRTGEKVFLECVQDMDHENMFWYRQDPGLGLRLIYFSYDVKMKEKGDIPEGYSVSREKKERFSLILESASTNQTSMYLCASRTGQGYEKLFFGSGTQLSVL.

The DNA of the CDR3 is TGTGCCAGCAGGAGGGGCCCGGACAGGGACTATGGCTACACCTTC. Residues: CASRRGPDRDYGYTF. This sequence joins TRBV9 and TRBJ1-2; the match to TRBD1 covers 8 bases. Germline V gene data show CDR1 as SGDLS and CDR2 as YYNGEE. This CDR3 is 15 amino acids long. Trimming took 5 bases from V and 3 from J; bases not matched to a gene: 9.

The CDR3 DNA is TGTGCCAGTCAGGGTTATAGCAATCAGCCCCAGCATTTT. Translating it yields CASQGYSNQPQHF. V and J are TRBV19 and TRBJ1-5; D may be TRBD1 (5 bases). Germline CDR1 and CDR2: LNHDA and SQIVND (reference sequence). CDR3 length equals 13 residues. Trimming took off 8 bases at V and 0 bases at J, with 8 bases between the two ends.